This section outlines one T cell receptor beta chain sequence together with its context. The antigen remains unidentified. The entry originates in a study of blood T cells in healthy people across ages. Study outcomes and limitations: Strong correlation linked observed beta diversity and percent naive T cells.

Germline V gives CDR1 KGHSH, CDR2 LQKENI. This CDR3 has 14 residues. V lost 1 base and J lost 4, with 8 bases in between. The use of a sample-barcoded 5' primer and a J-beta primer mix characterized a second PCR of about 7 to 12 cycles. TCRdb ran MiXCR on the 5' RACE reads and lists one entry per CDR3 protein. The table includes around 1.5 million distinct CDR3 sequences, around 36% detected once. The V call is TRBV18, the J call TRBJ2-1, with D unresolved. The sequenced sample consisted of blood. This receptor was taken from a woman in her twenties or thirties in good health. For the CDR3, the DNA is TGTGCCAGCTCACCACTGGTCCGGTACAATGAGCAGTTCTTC. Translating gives CASSPLVRYNEQFF. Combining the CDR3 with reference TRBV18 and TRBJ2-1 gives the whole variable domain NAGVMQNPRHLVRRRGQEARLRCSPMKGHSHVYWYRQLPEEGLKFMVYLQKENIIDESGMPKERFSAEFPKEGPSILRIQQVVRGDSAAYFCASSPLVRYNEQFFGPGTRLTVL.